These 6 T cell receptor beta chains share one sample of origin, sequenced in a study of T cells after yellow fever vaccination (dated by TCRdb to about 2019). Library preparation was by 5' RACE. These reads were obtained on an Illumina HiSeq 2500. The public reads were run again by TCRdb, first through fastp at Q25 and then through MiXCR, and only productive beta chains were kept. Duplicate CDR3 protein sequences are folded into a single record with the most common DNA and genes. The table for this sample lists roughly 250,000 distinct CDR3 sequences; 10% to 15% of them were counted only once. The ten largest clones represent approximately 0.49% of the sample. According to the study, the label for this sample's treatment or condition signals: live attenuated yellow fever vaccine strain. Sequencing used CD4+ T cells sorted from PBMCs, obtained 45 days after the yellow fever booster vaccination. All receptors derive from a man aged 25-40 years who received the YFV17D yellow fever vaccine.

This clonotype turned up a few times. The chain joins TRBV18 to TRBJ2-7; D gene unclear. Germline V gene data show CDR1 as KGHSH and CDR2 as LQKENI. The CDR3 is made up of 14 amino acids. V dropped 0 bases and J dropped 2 bases, with 8 bases sitting between them. The CDR3 nucleotides are TGTGCCAGCTCACCACCCCGTGAGCCCTACGAGCAGTACTTC. Residues: CASSPPREPYEQYF.

This clonotype appeared many times. This sequence joins TRBV12-3 or TRBV12-4 and TRBJ2-7; 7 bases map to TRBD1. V lost 5 bases to trimming and J lost 2 bases; unmatched junction nucleotides: 6. The CDR3 is made up of 14 amino acids. This CDR3 is CASSGTVNPYEQYF. The CDR3 DNA reads as TGTGCCAGCAGTGGGACAGTTAACCCCTACGAGCAGTACTTC.

The V and J genes are TRBV5-1 and TRBJ2-1; D perhaps matches TRBD2 (5 bases). The CDR3 is 14 amino acids. Per the germline V gene, CDR1 is SGHRS and CDR2 is YFSETQ. The V end lost 0 bases, the J end lost 3 bases, and 7 bases lay between the germline ends. The CDR3 coding sequence is TGCGCCAGCAGCTTGGTCGACTACTACAATGAGCAGTTCTTC. As protein: CASSLVDYYNEQFF.

This clonotype has a handful of counts. Here the CDR3 reads CASSPGVTYNEQFF. The CDR3 DNA sequence: TGTGCCAGCAGCCCAGGGGTTACCTACAATGAGCAGTTCTTC. The chain combines TRBV7-2 with TRBJ2-1, with a tentative D call TRBD1 (6 bases). V lost 5 bases and J lost 2, with 10 bases in between. CDR3 size: 14 residues. Germline V gene sequence: CDR1 SGHTA, CDR2 FQGNSA.

This clonotype has only a few counts. The chain recombines TRBV5-1 with TRBJ2-1, with 9 nucleotides matching TRBD2. The V and J ends lost 4 bases and 3 bases, in that order; junction bases with no gene match: 5. The CDR3 covers 15 residues. Germline V lookup: CDR1 SGHRS, CDR2 YFSETQ. The CDR3 here is CASSPSGAHYNEQFF. CDR3 nucleotides: TGCGCCAGCAGCCCTAGCGGGGCTCACTACAATGAGCAGTTCTTC.

The CDR3 spells CASSLVPGSEQYF. The CDR3 DNA reads as TGTGCCAGCAGCTTAGTCCCGGGCAGCGAGCAGTACTTC. The chain is built from TRBV7-9 and TRBJ2-7; D unclear. V was cut by 1 base and J by 6 bases, with 10 bases left in between. This CDR3 contains 13 residues. Germline V lookup: CDR1 SEHNR, CDR2 FQNEAQ (reference sequence).